This is a list of T cell receptor beta chains from one sample in a study of radiation and T cells in renal cell carcinoma. Measured with immunoSEQ multiplex PCR; TCRdb has only the in-frame clones, and not every one. The table has 130,000 to 150,000 clones, 88% seen once. Source: blood, taken from a patient whose treatment included radiotherapy and nephrectomy. Receptor source: a woman in her forties or fifties with renal cell carcinoma. Both conserved end residues are part of each CDR3. Each record gives: J gene, D gene, clone size, V gene, CDR3 protein, CDR3 DNA. A D gene is named only where the DNA matches it firmly. The size field is filled for only some rows; it gives once, few, many or a size class.

>TRBJ2-3|.|.|TRBV7-9
CASSPQGKLTDTQYF
TGTGCCAGCAGCCCCCAGGGGAAACTCACAGATACGCAGTATTTT
>TRBJ1-2|.|.|TRBV7-9
CASSLHSVRPGYTF
TGTGCCAGCAGCTTACACTCGGTTCGGCCTGGCTACACCTTC
>TRBJ1-5|.|.|TRBV19
CASTAGWGNQPQHF
TGTGCCAGTACTGCCGGGTGGGGGAATCAGCCCCAGCATTTT
>TRBJ2-6|.|.|TRBV19
CASRPGQDYASGANVLTF
TGTGCCAGTAGACCAGGACAGGACTACGCTTCTGGGGCCAACGTCCTGACTTTC
>TRBJ1-1|TRBD1|.|TRBV5-1
CASSGLQGDTEAFF
TGCGCCAGCAGCGGATTACAGGGGGACACTGAAGCTTTCTTT
>TRBJ1-1|.|.|TRBV19
CASTGRQENTEAFF
TGTGCCAGTACTGGAAGACAGGAGAACACTGAAGCTTTCTTT
>TRBJ2-1|.|.|TRBV6-5
CASSYSEVDNEQFF
TGTGCCAGCAGTTACTCGGAGGTGGACAATGAGCAGTTCTTC
>TRBJ1-1|.|.|TRBV7-8
CASSPDAPRVEAFF
TGTGCCAGCAGCCCTGACGCACCCAGGGTTGAAGCTTTCTTT
>TRBJ2-3|TRBD2|.|TRBV19
CASTTRGVSTDTQYF
TGTGCCAGTACTACCCGGGGGGTCAGCACAGATACGCAGTATTTT
>TRBJ1-1|.|.|TRBV20-1
CSARRVTEAFF
TGCAGTGCTAGAAGGGTAACTGAAGCTTTCTTT
>TRBJ1-2|TRBD1|.|TRBV7-9
CASSTGQGYGYTF
TGTGCCAGCAGCACGGGACAGGGCTATGGCTACACCTTC
>TRBJ1-3|.|.|TRBV6-1
CASSESVNTIYF
TGTGCCAGCAGTGAAAGTGTAAACACCATATATTTT
>TRBJ1-2|.|once|TRBV7-9
CASSLVGGYTF
TGTGCCAGCAGCTTAGTCGGGGGCTACACCTTC
>TRBJ2-7|.|.|TRBV2
CASRVQVSSYEQYF
TGTGCCAGCAGAGTACAGGTCTCATCCTACGAGCAGTACTTC
>TRBJ1-5|.|.|TRBV13
CASSQGRGNQPQHF
TGTGCCAGCAGCCAGGGACGGGGCAATCAGCCCCAGCATTTT
>TRBJ1-5|.|.|TRBV6-5
CASSRDRTNQPQHF
TGTGCCAGCAGCCGTGACAGGACTAATCAGCCCCAGCATTTT
>TRBJ2-5|.|.|TRBV7-2
CASSLSRQETQYF
TGTGCCAGCAGCTTATCGCGCCAAGAGACCCAGTACTTC
>TRBJ2-4|.|.|TRBV6-1
CASSWVAKNIQYF
TGTGCCAGCAGTTGGGTTGCCAAAAACATTCAGTACTTC
>TRBJ1-1|TRBD1|.|TRBV10-3
CAISDRDRGHGEAFF
TGTGCCATCAGTGACCGGGACAGGGGGCATGGTGAAGCTTTCTTT
>TRBJ1-2|.|.|TRBV19
CASTKDGVFYGYTF
TGTGCCAGTACCAAGGACGGAGTCTTCTATGGCTACACCTTC
>TRBJ1-3|.|.|TRBV7-8
CASSLVDSLGFAGNTIYF
TGTGCCAGCAGCTTAGTGGATTCGTTGGGTTTCGCTGGAAACACCATATATTTT
>TRBJ2-2|.|.|TRBV7-2
CASSLNEFRLFF
TGTGCCAGCAGCCTTAACGAGTTCAGGCTGTTTTTT
>TRBJ2-5|TRBD2|.|TRBV30
CAWTGGVVSGAQYF
TGTGCCTGGACGGGGGGGGTAGTCTCAGGGGCCCAGTACTTC
>TRBJ2-3|.|.|TRBV9
CASSYAGTSTDTQYF
TGTGCCAGCAGCTATGCCGGGACTTCCACAGATACGCAGTATTTT
>TRBJ1-2|TRBD1|.|TRBV7-2
CASRHPGQNNYGYTF
TGTGCCAGCAGACACCCGGGACAGAATAACTATGGCTACACCTTC
>TRBJ2-2|TRBD1|.|TRBV6-1
CASGNRGRDTGELFF
TGTGCCAGCGGAAACAGGGGGCGGGACACCGGGGAGCTGTTTTTT
>TRBJ1-2|TRBD1|.|TRBV11-2
CASSFWGQSNYGYTF
TGTGCCAGCAGCTTTTGGGGACAGTCTAACTATGGCTACACCTTC
>TRBJ2-5|TRBD2|.|TRBV9
CASSVGEGLVYETQYF
TGTGCCAGCAGCGTAGGAGAGGGACTAGTATATGAGACCCAGTACTTC
>TRBJ1-2|.|.|TRBV19
CASSPGGNYGYTF
TGTGCCAGTAGTCCGGGAGGGAACTATGGCTACACCTTC
>TRBJ1-1|.|.|TRBV19
CASSIAEGSNSEAFF
TGTGCCAGTAGTATAGCTGAGGGCAGTAACTCTGAAGCTTTCTTT
>TRBJ1-2|.|.|TRBV19
CASSIVIVTGQGSHGYTF
TGTGCCAGTAGTATAGTTATTGTGACGGGCCAGGGTTCGCATGGCTACACCTTC
>TRBJ2-7|.|medium-sized|TRBV5-5
CASSLGVRAGYEQYF
TGTGCCAGCAGTCTCGGTGTCAGGGCCGGCTACGAGCAGTACTTC